This TCR beta chain came from a study of shared clonotypes between healthy human individuals. Looking at the study overall: Donors had three CD4 naive, three CD4 memory, two CD8 naive and one CD8 memory plate apiece.

Only in-frame clones appear in the TCRdb table, and some are missing; sequencing was by immunoSEQ multiplex PCR. The table has 950,000 to 1,300,000 clones, about 77% seen once. The CDR3 totals 14 residues. Trimming took off 1 base at V and 5 bases at J, with 9 bases between the two ends. The germline gives CDR1 SEHNR, CDR2 FQNEAQ (reference sequence). Input material: memory CD4+ T cells sorted from blood. Documented subset: CD45RA-negative fraction. The V call is TRBV7-9, the J call TRBJ1-5; D not resolved. This receptor was identified in a man younger than 35 in good health. CDR3 protein: CASSLDSHYQPQHF. CDR3 nucleotide sequence: TGTGCCAGCAGCTTAGACAGCCATTATCAGCCCCAGCATTTT. Based on the CDR3 plus reference TRBV7-9 and TRBJ1-5, the full variable domain is DTGVSQNPRHKITKRGQNVTFRCDPISEHNRLYWYRQTLGQGPEFLTYFQNEAQLEKSRLLSDRFSAERPKGSFSTLEIQRTEQGDSAMYLCASSLDSHYQPQHFGDGTRLSIL.